The 18 T cell receptor beta chains in this list originate from one sample, sequenced in a study of CD4+ T cells in melanoma. Profiled with immunoSEQ multiplex PCR; TCRdb holds only in-frame clones, not every one. The sample has about 140,000 clones; around 90% are singletons. The receptors come from a human donor with melanoma.

The chain is built from TRBV19 and TRBJ1-2, with a possible D match to TRBD1 (5 bases). Germline loops: CDR1 LNHDA, CDR2 SQIVND (reference sequence). This CDR3 has 15 residues. V shed 6 bases and J shed 6 bases, with 20 bases lying between them. The CDR3 nucleotides are TGTGCCAGTAGGGTGAGGGGTCAGGGCCAGGATGGCTACACCTTC. It translates to CASRVRGQGQDGYTF.

Comments on this clone: A much bigger clone sits one base away, suggesting this may be a read error. CDR3 amino acids: CASSLGLGNQPQHF. The CDR3 DNA reads TGTGCCAGCAGCTTAGGGTTGGGGAATCAGCCCCAGCATTTT. V usage is TRBV11-2 and J usage is TRBJ1-5, with unresolved D. This CDR3 has 14 amino acids. Trimming took 1 base from V and 4 from J, leaving 8 bases between them. CDR1 and CDR2 (germline): SGHAT, FQNNGV.

J is TRBJ2-3 and V is TRBV11-2, with 9 bases lining up with TRBD1. Looked up from germline, CDR1 is SGHAT and CDR2 is FQNNGV. Trimming cost V 3 bases and J 3 bases; bases outside gene matches: 1. The CDR3 spans 14 residues. The CDR3 sequence: CASSFDRGTDTQYF. The CDR3 bases are TGTGCCAGCAGCTTCGACAGGGGGACAGATACGCAGTATTTT.

This chain joins TRBV18 and TRBJ2-1, with 8 bases matching TRBD2. CDR3 length: 14 amino acids. Germline CDR1 is KGHSH and CDR2 is LQKENI. V trimming: 3 bases; J trimming: 4 bases; junction bases outside the gene matches: 2. The CDR3 sequence: CASSPSGGYNEQFF. CDR3 DNA: TGTGCCAGCTCACCCAGCGGGGGTTACAATGAGCAGTTCTTC. Full variable domain (remainder filled in from reference TRBV18 and TRBJ2-1): NAGVMQNPRHLVRRRGQEARLRCSPMKGHSHVYWYRQLPEEGLKFMVYLQKENIIDESGMPKERFSAEFPKEGPSILRIQQVVRGDSAAYFCASSPSGGYNEQFFGPGTRLTVL.

This chain uses TRBV27 with TRBJ1-1; 11 bases align to TRBD1. The germline V gene encodes CDR1 MNHEY and CDR2 SMNVEV (reference sequence). Trimming removed 4 bases from V and 6 bases from J; junction bases left unmatched: 1. This CDR3 comprises 13 residues. In DNA form, the CDR3 reads TGTGCCAGCAGTTGGGGACAGGGGGCTGAAGCTTTCTTT. It specifies CASSWGQGAEAFF.

CDR3 residues: CASSPGVADGHIQYF. For the CDR3, the DNA is TGTGCCAGCAGCCCCGGGGTTGCCGACGGGCACATTCAGTACTTC. The chain recombines TRBV5-4 with TRBJ2-4; D might be TRBD2 (5 bases). The CDR3 runs to 15 residues. CDR1 is SGHNT and CDR2 is YYREEE in the germline V gene (reference sequence). V lost 4 bases and J lost 8, with 19 bases in between.

The chain combines TRBV14 with TRBJ1-1; no definite D call. This CDR3 contains 11 residues. Germline V CDR1 and CDR2: SGHDN, FVKESK. V lost 0 bases to trimming and J lost 9 bases, with 5 bases between them. The CDR3 nucleotides read TGTGCCAGCAGCCAAGATCACAAAGCTTTCTTT. Translating gives CASSQDHKAFF.

A single count supports this clone. J is TRBJ1-1 and V is TRBV7-9; tentatively, D is TRBD1 (6 bases). The CDR3 is 15 amino acids. Germline lookup yields CDR1 SEHNR and CDR2 FQNEAQ (reference sequence). V lost 5 bases and J 0 bases, leaving 13 bases between the germline ends. CDR3 residues: CASSPRGGMNTEAFF. CDR3 sequence (DNA): TGTGCCAGCAGCCCCCGAGGGGGAATGAACACTGAAGCTTTCTTT.

The J gene is TRBJ1-4, the V gene TRBV19, with a weak D call TRBD1 (6 bases). CDR3 length: 14 residues. Trimming shortened V by 8 bases and J by 8 bases, and 18 bases separated the two germline ends. Germline V gene data show CDR1 as LNHDA and CDR2 as SQIVND (reference sequence). The CDR3 loop reads CASGRQALREKLFF. Written as DNA, the CDR3 is TGTGCCAGTGGGCGACAGGCCTTAAGGGAAAAACTGTTTTTT.

The chain carries TRBV5-4 and TRBJ2-5; 9 nucleotides align to TRBD1. CDR1 is SGHNT and CDR2 is YYREEE in the germline V gene (reference sequence). This CDR3 is built from 14 residues. V lost 4 bases and J lost 5; bases outside the gene matches: 6. The CDR3 here is CASSTDRGAETQYF. The CDR3 DNA sequence: TGTGCCAGCAGCACGGACAGGGGAGCGGAGACCCAGTACTTC.

The chain links TRBV6-5 to TRBJ1-1, with unresolved D. The CDR3 extends over 12 amino acids. V was clipped by 2 bases and J by 5 bases, with 6 bases between them. The germline V gene has CDR1 MNHEY and CDR2 SVGAGI. This CDR3 reads CASSYGGTEAFF. CDR3 DNA sequence: TGTGCCAGCAGTTACGGAGGGACTGAAGCTTTCTTT.

This chain joins TRBV6-6 and TRBJ2-3; D is possibly TRBD2 (6 bases). V was clipped by 2 bases and J by 0 bases, with 9 bases between them. CDR3 length equals 15 residues. Looked up from germline, CDR1 is MNHNY and CDR2 is SVGAGI (reference sequence). The CDR3 DNA is TGTGCCAGCAGTTACGGTGGGGGGAGCACAGATACGCAGTATTTT. This codes for CASSYGGGSTDTQYF.

The chain joins TRBV4-2 to TRBJ2-7; D gene ambiguous. V was shortened by 1 base and J by 3 bases, with 7 bases between the two germline ends. The CDR3 totals 13 residues. CDR1 is LGHNA and CDR2 is YNFKEQ in the germline V gene. CDR3 sequence: CASSQGVVYEQYF. The CDR3, as DNA: TGTGCCAGCAGCCAAGGCGTGGTCTACGAGCAGTACTTC.

This chain joins TRBV9 and TRBJ2-3; D tentatively fits TRBD1 or TRBD2 (6 bases each). CDR3 length: 17 residues. Germline V gives CDR1 SGDLS, CDR2 YYNGEE. V lost 4 bases, J lost 4 bases, and 22 bases lay in between. This CDR3 is CASSPSRGLGGPDTQYF. The CDR3 coding sequence is TGTGCCAGCAGCCCCAGCCGGGGGCTGGGGGGCCCAGATACGCAGTATTTT.

The chain carries TRBV7-2 and TRBJ2-1; 11 bases are a match to TRBD2. The germline CDR1 and CDR2 sequences are SGHTA and FQGNSA. The CDR3 has 18 residues. V lost 5 bases and J lost 4; bases outside the gene matches: 13. CDR3 coding DNA: TGTGCCAGCAGCCTACTAGCGGGGGCCACAATCAGATACAATGAGCAGTTCTTC. Encoded protein: CASSLLAGATIRYNEQFF.

The chain joins TRBV19 to TRBJ2-5; D possibly corresponds to TRBD2 (5 bases). CDR1 and CDR2 (germline): LNHDA, SQIVND (reference sequence). The length of the CDR3 is 13 residues. Between the trimmed V and J ends, which lost 5 bases and 4 bases, there was a span of 11 bases. CDR3: CASSPSSTETQYF. In nucleotides, the CDR3 is TGTGCCAGTAGTCCGTCTAGCACAGAGACCCAGTACTTC.

This clone was seen a few times. This chain connects TRBV4-2 to TRBJ1-2; D is unresolved. The V gene lost 0 bases and the J gene lost 4 bases, with 9 bases spanning the gap. This CDR3 has 14 residues. The germline CDR1 and CDR2 sequences are LGHNA and YNFKEQ. CDR3 coding DNA: TGTGCCAGCAGCCAAGATAAGGCGGGCTATGGCTACACCTTC. Amino acids: CASSQDKAGYGYTF.

The genes are TRBV4-1 and TRBJ1-2; D is ambiguous. V was cut by 0 bases and J by 4 bases, with 12 bases left in between. CDR1 and CDR2 (germline): MGHRA, YSYEKL. The CDR3 extends over 15 amino acids. The CDR3 DNA sequence: TGCGCCAGCAGCCAAGAGGTGGGCGCCCTCTATGGCTACACCTTC. Protein sequence: CASSQEVGALYGYTF.